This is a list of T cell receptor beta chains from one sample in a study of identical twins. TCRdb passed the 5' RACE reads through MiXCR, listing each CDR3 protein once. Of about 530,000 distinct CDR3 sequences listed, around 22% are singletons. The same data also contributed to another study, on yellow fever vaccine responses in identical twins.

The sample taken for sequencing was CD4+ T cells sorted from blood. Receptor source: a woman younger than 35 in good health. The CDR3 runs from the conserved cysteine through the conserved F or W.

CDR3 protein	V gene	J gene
CASAGTANTGELFF	TRBV5-1	TRBJ2-2
CASSLLGQGRNEQFF	TRBV11-2	TRBJ2-1
CASQGHRNSPLHF	TRBV12-3/TRBV12-4	TRBJ1-6
CASRRGADSYNEQFF	TRBV2	TRBJ2-1
CASSRGSPAGRQETQYF	TRBV11-2	TRBJ2-5
CASSLNPGAGEQYF	TRBV7-2	TRBJ2-7
CASSLGTGKSPLHF	TRBV7-3	TRBJ1-6
CATGRGKDRANEQFF	TRBV24-1	TRBJ2-1
CASSLFSIDNEQFF	TRBV12-3/TRBV12-4	TRBJ2-1
CASSPQGGTQYF	TRBV3-1	TRBJ2-5
CAISPLAGDSYNEQFF	TRBV10-3	TRBJ2-1
CASSSYKGVPTGDTQYF	TRBV4-1	TRBJ2-3
CSARSVSELNEQFF	TRBV20-1	TRBJ2-1
CSAREPLAGTPPYNEQFF	TRBV20-1	TRBJ2-1
CASSRRINTEAFF	TRBV4-1	TRBJ1-1
CASSHGPWTASSGANVLTF	TRBV3-1	TRBJ2-6
CASSLVPGLNTGELFF	TRBV5-1	TRBJ2-2
CASSPGLAGVGQYF	TRBV3-1	TRBJ2-7
CASSPGGSQWGYTF	TRBV5-1	TRBJ1-2
CASSLGPAGGVYNEQFF	TRBV5-1	TRBJ2-1
CASSYMRNNEQFF	TRBV9	TRBJ2-1
CASSLGGFHLAGAETQYF	TRBV11-1	TRBJ2-5
CASSTGRRQPQHF	TRBV12-3/TRBV12-4	TRBJ1-5
CSAPTSGTQYF	TRBV20-1	TRBJ2-3
CSAREIAGGPGKNIQYF	TRBV20-1	TRBJ2-4
CASSAGEPSNEQFF	TRBV5-1	TRBJ2-1
CASSQDGGFYGYTF	TRBV3-1	TRBJ1-2
CATSDSNQETQYF	TRBV24-1	TRBJ2-5
CASSLAKGGEQFF	TRBV5-1	TRBJ2-1
CSAPPFGGRRDNEQFF	TRBV20-1	TRBJ2-1
CASSSQVSGSGIYNEQFF	TRBV5-1	TRBJ2-1
CASAGTGEKETQYF	TRBV9	TRBJ2-5
CASSVSGEQYF	TRBV5-1	TRBJ2-7